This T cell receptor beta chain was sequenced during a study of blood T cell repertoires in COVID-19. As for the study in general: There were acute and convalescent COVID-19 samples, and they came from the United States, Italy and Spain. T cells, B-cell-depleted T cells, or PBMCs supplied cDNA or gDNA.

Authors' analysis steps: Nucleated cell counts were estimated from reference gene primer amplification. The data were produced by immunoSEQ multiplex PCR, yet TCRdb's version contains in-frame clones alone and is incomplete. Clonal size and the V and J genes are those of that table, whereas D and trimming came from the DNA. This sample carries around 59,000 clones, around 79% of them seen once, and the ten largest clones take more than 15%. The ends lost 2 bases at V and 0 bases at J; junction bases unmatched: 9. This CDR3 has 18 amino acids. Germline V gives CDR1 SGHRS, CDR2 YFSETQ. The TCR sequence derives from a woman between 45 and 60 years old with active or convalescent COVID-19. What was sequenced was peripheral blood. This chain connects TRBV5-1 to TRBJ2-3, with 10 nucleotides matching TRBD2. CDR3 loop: CASSFFLPTSGSTDTQYF. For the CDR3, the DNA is TGCGCCAGCAGCTTTTTTCTACCGACTAGCGGGAGCACAGATACGCAGTATTTT.